Listed here are 8 T cell receptor beta chains from one sample, sequenced in a study of blood T cell repertoires in COVID-19. The data were produced by immunoSEQ multiplex PCR, yet TCRdb's version contains in-frame clones alone and is incomplete. This table holds about 140,000 clones, 90% found once. Sequencing used peripheral blood. These receptors were obtained from an elderly woman with acute or convalescent COVID-19.

Remarks on this clone: The junction and the germline gene differ at one end; a read error may be behind it. V is TRBV5-1 and J is TRBJ1-5, with D maybe TRBD1 (6 bases). The CDR3 covers 13 residues. CDR1 and CDR2 from the germline V gene are SGHRS and YFSETQ. The CDR3 loop is CVSSWQGNQPQHF. The CDR3, as DNA: TGCGTCAGCAGCTGGCAGGGGAATCAGCCCCAGCATTTT.

The rearrangement links TRBV6-5 to TRBJ1-1, with TRBD1 as a possible D gene (6 bases). The germline V gene encodes CDR1 MNHEY and CDR2 SVGAGI. The CDR3 has 14 residues. V was shortened by 6 bases and J by 3 bases, with 14 bases between the two germline ends. The DNA for the CDR3 is TGTGCCAGCAGCTCGCAGGGGTGGTACACTGAAGCTTTCTTT. Protein sequence: CASSSQGWYTEAFF.

The chain recombines TRBV2 with TRBJ2-1; 10 nucleotides align to TRBD2. J lost 9 bases, V lost 3 bases, and 8 bases had no gene match. Germline V lookup: CDR1 SNHLY, CDR2 FYNNEI. The CDR3 length is 15 residues. This CDR3 reads CASSDLLAGFGEQFF. The CDR3 nucleotides are TGTGCCAGCAGTGATCTACTAGCGGGATTCGGTGAGCAGTTCTTC.

CDR3 region: CASSVAGDLGNTIYF. The CDR3 DNA sequence: TGTGCCAGCAGCGTAGCAGGGGACCTCGGAAACACCATATATTTT. This chain links TRBV9 with TRBJ1-3; possible D gene TRBD1, 6 bases. The CDR3 sequence is 15 residues long. The V end lost 0 bases, the J end lost 4 bases, and 11 bases lay between the germline ends. Germline-derived CDR1 and CDR2 are SGDLS and YYNGEE.

The CDR3 DNA reads TGTGCCAGCAGTTACACCCTCGACAGGTCCCCTTACGAGCAGTACTTC. Its translation is CASSYTLDRSPYEQYF. V and J are TRBV6-5 and TRBJ2-7; a weak D match, TRBD1 (6 bases). V shed 2 bases and J shed 4 bases, with 18 bases lying between them. The CDR3 is 16 amino acids. Per the germline V gene, CDR1 is MNHEY and CDR2 is SVGAGI.

J is TRBJ1-1 and V is TRBV6-5; D is perhaps TRBD1 (6 bases). The V gene's germline CDR1 is MNHEY and CDR2 SVGAGI. V lost 8 bases to trimming and J lost 3 bases, with 19 bases between them. The CDR3 has 15 amino acids. CDR3 amino acids: CASQGPRGRYTEAFF. CDR3 in DNA: TGTGCCAGCCAGGGCCCCAGGGGAAGGTACACTGAAGCTTTCTTT.

The rearrangement links TRBV9 to TRBJ1-1; 7 positions agree with TRBD1. V lost 3 bases, J lost 4 bases, and 3 bases stayed unmatched. The CDR3 contains 13 residues. The germline V gene encodes CDR1 SGDLS and CDR2 YYNGEE. The CDR3 reads CASSGQGSTEAFF. The CDR3 nucleotides are TGTGCCAGCAGCGGACAGGGTAGCACTGAAGCTTTCTTT.

Worth noting for this clone: This sample also contains other DNA sequences that code for the same CDR3. The chain is built from TRBV7-2 and TRBJ2-7; D remains unclear. Germline CDR1 and CDR2: SGHTA and FQGNSA. With 9 bases removed from V and 6 bases from J, the gap between germline ends came to 18 bases. The CDR3 length is 13 residues. Here the CDR3 DNA reads TGTGCCAGTAGCCCTACCCTAGGAAGCGAGCAGTACTTC. Its protein is CASSPTLGSEQYF.